This TCR beta chain was sequenced during a study of T cells expressing NK-cell markers (dated by TCRdb to between 2020 and 2021). At the level of the whole study: TCR beta-chain repertoires were profiled in sorted CD3+CD56+NKG2C+, CD3+CD56+NKG2C- and CD3+CD56-NKG2C+ T-cell subsets from several donors. Seven of the eight sequenced donors were HCMV-seropositive and one was HCMV-seronegative. The study sequenced eight donors, all healthy volunteers chosen at random: three men and five women. Libraries were sequenced as 2 x 150 bp reads on Illumina HiSeq 2000/2500, MiSeq or NextSeq.

To determine HCMV serostatus, a commercial ELISA kit was used to detect HCMV-specific IgG in serum. Peripheral blood mononuclear cells were isolated from blood by Ficoll density gradient centrifugation. Overall study outcomes, separate from this receptor: For about 6 donors, the dominant CD3+CD56+NKG2C+ clonotypes were among the top 10 CD8+ clonotypes and accounted for roughly 1.0-7.5% of CD8+ T cells. Those dominant clonotypes were again the most abundant among CD3+CD56-NKG2C+ cells in a few donors, at roughly 25-60.1%. Whether the expanded NKG2C-expressing T cell clones were specific for HCMV antigens remained unclear.

There are 15 amino acids in the CDR3, from cysteine to phenylalanine inclusive. The nucleotide record is missing. The germline V gene supplies CDR1 MNHEY and CDR2 SVGEGT. On this clonotype: Its antigen remains unidentified.

The run used an Illumina HiSeq 2000. TCR beta cDNA libraries were prepared using 5'RACE template switching, which introduced a universal primer site and unique molecular identifiers. Synthesis of cDNA was primed from the TCR beta constant segment and was followed by two consecutive PCR amplification steps. Turning to the authors' computational methods: Reads were demultiplexed and grouped by UMI with MIGEC, and clonotypes were assembled and quantified with MiTCR. To remove erroneous sequences, TCR cDNA sequences were retained only when supported by two or more reads. The tcR package was used for downstream repertoire analysis, and clonotypes were matched between fractions using CDR3 nucleotide sequence together with V segment. VDJmatch was used to annotate antigen specificity against VDJdb, with one amino acid substitution in CDR3 permitted. TCRdb reprocessed the reads and provides one entry for every CDR3 protein sequence; no DNA is given. TCRdb, not the original authors, processed these V and J calls. This sample's records show hundreds of thousands of distinct CDR3 sequences. The ten largest make up around 4.3% of the sample.

The rearranged chain carries TRBV6-2 or TRBV6-3 and TRBJ1-1. Specimen: blood T cells: a sorted CD56 or NKG2C T cell subset, CD4+ or CD8+ T cells, or bulk PBMC T cells (not recorded which). The sequence derives from a woman aged 18 to 75 in good health. The CDR3 is CASSYLGFGNTEAFF.